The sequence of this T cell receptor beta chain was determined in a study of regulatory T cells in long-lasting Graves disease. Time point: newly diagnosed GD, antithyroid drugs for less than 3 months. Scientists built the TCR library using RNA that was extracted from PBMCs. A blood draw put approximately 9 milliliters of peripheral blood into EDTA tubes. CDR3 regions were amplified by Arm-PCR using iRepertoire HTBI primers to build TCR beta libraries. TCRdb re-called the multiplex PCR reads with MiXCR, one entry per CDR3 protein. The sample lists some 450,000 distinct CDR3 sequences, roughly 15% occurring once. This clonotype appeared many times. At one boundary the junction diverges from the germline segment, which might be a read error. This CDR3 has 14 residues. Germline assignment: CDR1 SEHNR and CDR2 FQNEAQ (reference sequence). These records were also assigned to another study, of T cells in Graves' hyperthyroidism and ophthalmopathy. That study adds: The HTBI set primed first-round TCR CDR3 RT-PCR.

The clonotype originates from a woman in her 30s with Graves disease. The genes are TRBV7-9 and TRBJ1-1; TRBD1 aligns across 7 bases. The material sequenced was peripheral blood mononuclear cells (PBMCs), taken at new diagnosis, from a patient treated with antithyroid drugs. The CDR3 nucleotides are TGTGCCAGCAGCCTGTATCGCCCGGGACAGCCGAATTTATTT. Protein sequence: CASSLYRPGQPNLF.